The next 12 T cell receptor beta chains were all read from a single sample in a study of cytomegalovirus exposure and HLA in healthy donors. Primers: 60 Vbeta forward and 13 Jbeta reverse. Assay used: immunoSEQ multiplex PCR; TCRdb lists only in-frame clones, some missing. The sample consists of 100,000 or so clones, roughly 73% of them appearing once. Sequenced sample: PBMCs. The source is a woman aged 40 to 50 in good health and CMV-seropositive.

This clone was observed once. The conserved closing phenylalanine or tryptophan is absent in this CDR3, likely reflecting a read error. The CDR3 is CASGVAGGPDTQYS. The CDR3 DNA reads TGTGCCAGCGGGGTAGCGGGGGGGCCGGATACGCAGTATTCT. The chain links TRBV7-3 to TRBJ2-3, with 11 bases matching TRBD2. V lost 8 bases and J lost 6; bases outside the gene matches: 7. Germline assignment: CDR1 SGHTA and CDR2 FQGTGA. The CDR3 has 14 residues.

The V and J genes are TRBV4-2 and TRBJ1-1; the D is unclear. V was pared by 1 base and J by 0 bases, with 12 bases between. Germline CDR1 and CDR2: LGHNA and YNFKEQ. This CDR3 has 16 amino acids. For the CDR3, the DNA is TGTGCCAGCAGCCAAGTGGTCGGACTCATGAACACTGAAGCTTTCTTT. Its protein product is CASSQVVGLMNTEAFF.

In this sample, this clone turned up a few times. This chain joins TRBV6-5 and TRBJ1-1; 9 bases align to TRBD1. CDR3 length equals 15 residues. V was pared by 2 bases and J by 5 bases, with 6 bases of the junction left unmatched. Germline loops: CDR1 MNHEY, CDR2 SVGAGI. CDR3 region: CASSYLRQGGTEAFF. CDR3 nucleotides: TGTGCCAGCAGTTACCTGAGACAGGGGGGTACTGAAGCTTTCTTT.

This clone was recorded only once. CDR3 amino acids: CASSPGYEQFF. The CDR3 DNA reads TGTGCCAGCAGCCCGGGGTATGAGCAGTTCTTC. The rearrangement links TRBV9 to TRBJ2-1; D might be TRBD2 (5 bases). The CDR3 length is 11 residues. V was clipped by 4 bases and J by 8 bases, with 7 bases between them. CDR1 and CDR2 (germline): SGDLS, YYNGEE.

This chain joins TRBV7-9 and TRBJ2-2, with D perhaps matching TRBD2 (5 bases). Trimming removed 0 bases from V and 2 bases from J, with 10 bases in between. The CDR3 consists of 16 residues. The germline V gene has CDR1 SEHNR and CDR2 FQNEAQ (reference sequence). The CDR3 loop is CASSLAGVINTGELFF. The CDR3 DNA reads as TGTGCCAGCAGCTTAGCCGGGGTCATTAACACCGGGGAGCTGTTTTTT.

This rearrangement joins TRBV5-6 to TRBJ1-1; 9 bases line up with TRBD1. Trimming removed 2 bases from V and 10 bases from J; junction bases left unmatched: 9. Looked up from germline, CDR1 is SGHDT and CDR2 is YYEEEE. This CDR3 spans 14 amino acids. The CDR3 DNA follows: TGTGCCAGCAGCTTTCGACAGGGGGGCCTCGGAGCTTTCTTT. It translates to CASSFRQGGLGAFF.

Of note for this clone: At one boundary the junction diverges from the germline segment, which might be a read error. This chain connects TRBV7-9 to TRBJ1-3; tentatively, D is TRBD1 (5 bases). Germline V gene data show CDR1 as SEHNR and CDR2 as FQNEAQ (reference sequence). The CDR3 is 16 amino acids. In DNA form, the CDR3 reads TGTTCCAGCAGCTTATATTTCTGGGGCCGAACGGACACCATATATTTT. This sequence encodes CSSSLYFWGRTDTIYF.

The chain uses TRBV4-3 and TRBJ2-3, with D possibly being TRBD1 (6 bases). The CDR3 runs 16 residues. Per germline, CDR1 LGHNA and CDR2 YSLEER. The germline V and J ends were trimmed by 0 bases and 0 bases, with 10 bases remaining between them. Here the CDR3 reads CASSQDYRASTDTQYF. As DNA, the CDR3 is TGCGCCAGCAGCCAAGACTACAGGGCGAGCACAGATACGCAGTATTTT.

The chain is built from TRBV27 and TRBJ2-2, with TRBD2 identical over 15 bases. The CDR3 spans 16 residues. The V and J ends lost 5 bases and 5 bases, in that order; junction bases with no gene match: 3. CDR1 is MNHEY, CDR2 SMNVEV, per germline (reference sequence). The CDR3 spells CASSLGLAGGTGELFF. The DNA of the CDR3 is TGTGCCAGCAGTCTGGGACTAGCGGGGGGAACCGGGGAGCTGTTTTTT.

This chain links TRBV27 with TRBJ2-2; D is undetermined. Germline V lookup: CDR1 MNHEY, CDR2 SMNVEV (reference sequence). The length of the CDR3 is 16 residues. Trimming removed 9 bases from V and 5 bases from J, with 22 bases in between. CDR3 region: CASINLRINGTGELFF. The CDR3 region has the DNA TGTGCCAGTATCAACCTGAGGATAAACGGAACCGGGGAGCTGTTTTTT.

In this sample, this clone turned up a few times. The V call is TRBV28, the J call TRBJ1-2, with 9 bases aligning to TRBD1. In germline, CDR1 is MDHEN, CDR2 SYDVKM. The CDR3 covers 15 residues. V gave up 6 bases and J gave up 4 bases; unmatched junction bases: 9. The CDR3, as DNA: TGTGCCAGCAGGGGAGGGGACAGGGAAATCTATGGCTACACCTTC. Protein sequence: CASRGGDREIYGYTF.

The J gene is TRBJ2-7, the V gene TRBV7-2; 7 positions agree with TRBD1. From germline, CDR1 is SGHTA and CDR2 FQGNSA. The trim removed 5 bases at V and 2 bases at J, leaving 9 bases unmatched. The CDR3 totals 15 residues. This CDR3 is CASSTSGQGAYEQYF. Here the CDR3 DNA reads TGTGCCAGCAGCACTAGTGGGCAGGGGGCCTACGAGCAGTACTTC.